This is a list of T cell receptor beta chains from one sample in a study of cytomegalovirus exposure and HLA in healthy donors. This table comes from immunoSEQ multiplex PCR, and its TCRdb copy is limited to in-frame clones, with some not included. The data show about 78,000 clones, with about 80% seen just once and 20% to 30% held by the top ten. The sequencing input was PBMCs. All receptors derive from a woman in her fifties or sixties in good health and CMV-seropositive. Each CDR3 is given with its conserved first and last residue. A D gene is named only where the DNA matches it firmly. Clone size is shown for a subset of rows, as once, few, many or a class of expanded clone.

CDR3 protein: CASQKTGANTEAFF; CDR3 DNA: TGTGCCAGCCAGAAGACAGGAGCGAACACTGAAGCTTTCTTT; D gene: NA; clone size: NA; V gene: TRBV2; J gene: TRBJ1-1
CDR3 protein: CASSKNHRVTGGVDTQYF; CDR3 DNA: TGTGCCAGCTCAAAAAACCACCGGGTGACAGGGGGCGTGGATACGCAGTATTTT; D gene: TRBD1; clone size: NA; V gene: TRBV18; J gene: TRBJ2-3
CDR3 protein: CASSFAGFNQPQHF; CDR3 DNA: TGTGCCAGCAGCTTCGCGGGGTTCAATCAGCCCCAGCATTTT; D gene: NA; clone size: NA; V gene: TRBV7-9; J gene: TRBJ1-5
CDR3 protein: CASSQGEAYGYTF; CDR3 DNA: TGTGCCAGCAGTCAGGGGGAGGCCTATGGCTACACCTTC; D gene: TRBD1; clone size: NA; V gene: TRBV6-5; J gene: TRBJ1-2
CDR3 protein: CASSPQDRINQPQHF; CDR3 DNA: TGTGCCAGCTCACCACAGGACAGGATCAATCAGCCCCAGCATTTT; D gene: TRBD1; clone size: NA; V gene: TRBV18; J gene: TRBJ1-5
CDR3 protein: CASEKSTGHSNQPQHF; CDR3 DNA: TGTGCCAGTGAGAAGTCGACAGGACATAGCAATCAGCCCCAGCATTTT; D gene: NA; clone size: few; V gene: TRBV19; J gene: TRBJ1-5
CDR3 protein: CASSFQGGEKLFF; CDR3 DNA: TGTGCCAGCAGCTTTCAGGGAGGGGAAAAACTGTTTTTT; D gene: NA; clone size: few; V gene: TRBV7-9; J gene: TRBJ1-4
CDR3 protein: CASSQEGASGGYEQYF; CDR3 DNA: TGTGCCAGCAGCCAAGAAGGGGCTAGCGGGGGCTACGAGCAGTACTTC; D gene: TRBD2; clone size: NA; V gene: TRBV4-2; J gene: TRBJ2-7
CDR3 protein: CASSLGRSSYNSPLHF; CDR3 DNA: TGTGCCAGCAGTTTAGGCCGAAGCTCCTATAATTCACCCCTCCACTTT; D gene: NA; clone size: NA; V gene: TRBV27; J gene: TRBJ1-6
CDR3 protein: CASSPRGAYEQYF; CDR3 DNA: TGTGCCAGCAGCCCCAGGGGGGCCTACGAGCAGTACTTC; D gene: NA; clone size: once; V gene: TRBV7-2; J gene: TRBJ2-7
CDR3 protein: CASSPGSGDTEAFF; CDR3 DNA: TGTGCCAGCAGCCCCGGTTCCGGGGACACTGAAGCTTTCTTT; D gene: NA; clone size: NA; V gene: TRBV13; J gene: TRBJ1-1
CDR3 protein: CASRAGTGNTGELFF; CDR3 DNA: TGTGCCAGCAGGGCCGGGACAGGAAACACCGGGGAGCTGTTTTTT; D gene: TRBD1; clone size: NA; V gene: TRBV5-4; J gene: TRBJ2-2
CDR3 protein: CASSLVQGAFF; CDR3 DNA: TGTGCCAGCAGCTTAGTTCAGGGGGCTTTCTTT; D gene: NA; clone size: NA; V gene: TRBV7-9; J gene: TRBJ1-1
CDR3 protein: CASSPAWTGGQGDTQYF; CDR3 DNA: TGTGCCAGCTCACCAGCATGGACGGGAGGGCAAGGAGATACGCAGTATTTT; D gene: TRBD2; clone size: few; V gene: TRBV18; J gene: TRBJ2-3
CDR3 protein: CASSFTSSYEQYF; CDR3 DNA: TGTGCCAGCAGCTTTACTAGCTCCTACGAGCAGTACTTC; D gene: NA; clone size: NA; V gene: TRBV7-9; J gene: TRBJ2-7
CDR3 protein: CATSRARGNYGYTF; CDR3 DNA: TGTGCCACCAGCAGAGCGAGAGGAAACTATGGCTACACCTTC; D gene: NA; clone size: once; V gene: TRBV15; J gene: TRBJ1-2
CDR3 protein: CSVEEGRKAFF; CDR3 DNA: TGCAGCGTTGAGGAGGGTCGAAAAGCTTTCTTT; D gene: NA; clone size: NA; V gene: TRBV29-1; J gene: TRBJ1-1
CDR3 protein: CASSQDRFGQGFETQYF; CDR3 DNA: TGTGCCAGCAGCCAAGATCGATTTGGACAGGGGTTTGAGACCCAGTACTTC; D gene: TRBD1; clone size: NA; V gene: TRBV14; J gene: TRBJ2-5
CDR3 protein: CASSPGSGLAGELFF; CDR3 DNA: TGTGCCAGCAGCCCCGGGTCCGGGTTAGCCGGGGAGCTGTTTTTT; D gene: NA; clone size: NA; V gene: TRBV13; J gene: TRBJ2-2
CDR3 protein: CASSVATPGAHYGYTF; CDR3 DNA: TGTGCCAGCAGCGTAGCTACGCCAGGGGCCCACTATGGCTACACCTTC; D gene: NA; clone size: NA; V gene: TRBV9; J gene: TRBJ1-2
CDR3 protein: CSATGTNTGELFF; CDR3 DNA: TGCAGCGCAACCGGGACAAACACCGGGGAGCTGTTTTTT; D gene: NA; clone size: NA; V gene: TRBV29-1; J gene: TRBJ2-2
CDR3 protein: CASANGQERDTQYF; CDR3 DNA: TGTGCCAGCGCAAACGGACAGGAGAGGGATACGCAGTATTTT; D gene: TRBD1; clone size: NA; V gene: TRBV6-5; J gene: TRBJ2-3
CDR3 protein: CASSPLSYGAFF; CDR3 DNA: TGTGCCAGCAGCCCTTTAAGTTACGGAGCTTTCTTT; D gene: NA; clone size: NA; V gene: TRBV5-8; J gene: TRBJ1-1
CDR3 protein: CASSFATGNYGYTF; CDR3 DNA: TGTGCCAGCAGCTTCGCGACAGGCAACTATGGCTACACCTTC; D gene: NA; clone size: NA; V gene: TRBV7-8; J gene: TRBJ1-2
CDR3 protein: CASSRDRGNEQYF; CDR3 DNA: TGTGCCAGCAGCCGGGACAGGGGGAACGAGCAGTACTTC; D gene: TRBD1; clone size: few; V gene: TRBV7-9; J gene: TRBJ2-7
CDR3 protein: CASSLVSSYTDTQYF; CDR3 DNA: TGTGCCAGCAGCTTGGTCTCCTCCTACACAGATACGCAGTATTTT; D gene: NA; clone size: few; V gene: TRBV5-8; J gene: TRBJ2-3
CDR3 protein: CASGEGGAGTEAFF; CDR3 DNA: TGTGCCAGTGGGGAGGGGGGCGCGGGGACTGAAGCTTTCTTT; D gene: NA; clone size: NA; V gene: TRBV19; J gene: TRBJ1-1
CDR3 protein: CSVEDLMRLNTEAFF; CDR3 DNA: TGCAGCGTTGAAGATCTGATGCGGCTGAACACTGAAGCTTTCTTT; D gene: NA; clone size: NA; V gene: TRBV29-1; J gene: TRBJ1-1
CDR3 protein: CASSSYEKLFF; CDR3 DNA: TGTGCCAGCAGTTCCTATGAAAAACTGTTTTTT; D gene: NA; clone size: NA; V gene: TRBV7-6; J gene: TRBJ1-4
CDR3 protein: CASSRWTGGTEAFF; CDR3 DNA: TGTGCCAGCAGTCGTTGGACAGGGGGCACTGAAGCTTTCTTT; D gene: TRBD1; clone size: NA; V gene: TRBV6-1; J gene: TRBJ1-1
CDR3 protein: CASGGLRNTEAFF; CDR3 DNA: TGTGCCAGCGGGGGACTTCGGAACACTGAAGCTTTCTTT; D gene: NA; clone size: NA; V gene: TRBV25-1; J gene: TRBJ1-1
CDR3 protein: CASTGGASGYTF; CDR3 DNA: TGTGCCAGTACAGGGGGCGCGAGTGGCTACACCTTC; D gene: TRBD1; clone size: NA; V gene: TRBV6-5; J gene: TRBJ1-2
CDR3 protein: CASSWGDEDSYGYTF; CDR3 DNA: TGTGCCAGCAGCTGGGGGGACGAGGATTCCTATGGCTACACCTTC; D gene: NA; clone size: NA; V gene: TRBV5-4; J gene: TRBJ1-2
CDR3 protein: CASSRTVYEQYF; CDR3 DNA: TGTGCCAGCAGCAGGACAGTTTACGAGCAGTACTTC; D gene: NA; clone size: few; V gene: TRBV7-9; J gene: TRBJ2-7
CDR3 protein: CASSFRGTSNQPQHF; CDR3 DNA: TGTGCCAGCAGCTTCCGGGGGACTAGCAATCAGCCCCAGCATTTT; D gene: NA; clone size: NA; V gene: TRBV5-6; J gene: TRBJ1-5
CDR3 protein: CASSLVGGTGELFF; CDR3 DNA: TGTGCTAGCAGCTTAGTTGGAGGAACCGGGGAGCTGTTTTTT; D gene: NA; clone size: NA; V gene: TRBV7-7; J gene: TRBJ2-2
CDR3 protein: CASSAGTLSSYEQYF; CDR3 DNA: TGTGCCAGCAGTGCTGGGACTCTAAGCTCCTACGAGCAGTACTTC; D gene: NA; clone size: once; V gene: TRBV2; J gene: TRBJ2-7
CDR3 protein: CASSFRLAGVNEQFF; CDR3 DNA: TGTGCCAGCAGCTTTCGACTAGCGGGAGTCAATGAGCAGTTCTTC; D gene: TRBD2; clone size: NA; V gene: TRBV11-3; J gene: TRBJ2-1
CDR3 protein: CASSLAGVSEQYF; CDR3 DNA: TGTGCCAGCAGCTTGGCCGGGGTGTCCGAGCAGTACTTC; D gene: NA; clone size: few; V gene: TRBV5-6; J gene: TRBJ2-7
CDR3 protein: CASSLGGTGVPDTQYF; CDR3 DNA: TGTGCCAGCAGCTTGGGGGGGACAGGGGTACCAGATACGCAGTATTTT; D gene: TRBD1; clone size: NA; V gene: TRBV5-4; J gene: TRBJ2-3
CDR3 protein: CASSFETSGRAEQFF; CDR3 DNA: TGTGCCAGCAGCTTCGAGACTAGCGGGAGGGCAGAGCAGTTCTTC; D gene: TRBD2; clone size: NA; V gene: TRBV7-9; J gene: TRBJ2-1
CDR3 protein: CASSLGWRGRQYNEQFF; CDR3 DNA: TGTGCCAGCAGCTTAGGGTGGCGGGGGCGTCAGTACAATGAGCAGTTCTTC; D gene: NA; clone size: NA; V gene: TRBV11-2; J gene: TRBJ2-1
CDR3 protein: CASSSPGTSWETQYF; CDR3 DNA: TGTGCCAGCAGTTCCCCCGGGACTAGCTGGGAGACCCAGTACTTC; D gene: TRBD2; clone size: NA; V gene: TRBV27; J gene: TRBJ2-5
CDR3 protein: CASKRPDGYGYTF; CDR3 DNA: TGTGCCAGTAAGCGGCCGGACGGCTATGGCTACACCTTC; D gene: NA; clone size: few; V gene: TRBV19; J gene: TRBJ1-2
CDR3 protein: CASSTGGLETQYF; CDR3 DNA: TGCGCCAGCAGCACAGGGGGTCTGGAGACCCAGTACTTC; D gene: TRBD1; clone size: NA; V gene: TRBV5-1; J gene: TRBJ2-5
CDR3 protein: CASSLDRSYTF; CDR3 DNA: TGTGCCAGCAGCTTGGACAGAAGCTACACCTTC; D gene: NA; clone size: NA; V gene: TRBV7-9; J gene: TRBJ1-2
CDR3 protein: CASSEATAGRAEAFF; CDR3 DNA: TGTGCCAGCAGTGAAGCCACGGCAGGCCGAGCTGAAGCTTTCTTT; D gene: NA; clone size: once; V gene: TRBV6-1; J gene: TRBJ1-1
CDR3 protein: CASSPGQPSLNYGYTF; CDR3 DNA: TGTGCCAGCAGTCCAGGACAGCCCTCTCTTAACTATGGCTACACCTTC; D gene: NA; clone size: NA; V gene: TRBV5-5; J gene: TRBJ1-2
CDR3 protein: CASSSLPPGQAYEQYF; CDR3 DNA: TGTGCCAGCTCATCCTTACCCCCGGGACAGGCCTACGAGCAGTACTTC; D gene: TRBD1; clone size: NA; V gene: TRBV18; J gene: TRBJ2-7
CDR3 protein: CASSSMTDSQETQYF; CDR3 DNA: TGTGCCAGCAGCTCCATGACAGATAGCCAAGAGACCCAGTACTTC; D gene: NA; clone size: few; V gene: TRBV7-9; J gene: TRBJ2-5
CDR3 protein: CASSQHEGVYGYTF; CDR3 DNA: TGTGCCAGCAGTCAGCATGAGGGTGTCTATGGCTACACCTTC; D gene: NA; clone size: NA; V gene: TRBV7-8; J gene: TRBJ1-2
CDR3 protein: CAWDHGQQNTEAFF; CDR3 DNA: TGTGCCTGGGATCACGGACAGCAGAACACTGAAGCTTTCTTT; D gene: NA; clone size: NA; V gene: TRBV30; J gene: TRBJ1-1
CDR3 protein: CVGQRWGEQYF; CDR3 DNA: TGTGTGGGACAGCGCTGGGGCGAGCAGTACTTC; D gene: TRBD1; clone size: NA; V gene: TRBV2; J gene: TRBJ2-7
CDR3 protein: CASSFKRGMGLEKLFF; CDR3 DNA: TGTGCCAGCAGCTTTAAAAGGGGGATGGGCCTCGAAAAACTGTTTTTT; D gene: NA; clone size: NA; V gene: TRBV5-4; J gene: TRBJ1-4
CDR3 protein: CASTLAGGTYNEQFF; CDR3 DNA: TGTGCCAGTACACTAGCGGGAGGCACCTACAATGAGCAGTTCTTC; D gene: TRBD2; clone size: once; V gene: TRBV19; J gene: TRBJ2-1
CDR3 protein: CASSPSQGLMEKLFF; CDR3 DNA: TGTGCCAGCTCACCCTCACAGGGGTTAATGGAAAAACTGTTTTTT; D gene: TRBD1; clone size: NA; V gene: TRBV18; J gene: TRBJ1-4